The 3 T cell receptor beta chains in this list originate from one sample, sequenced in a study of CD8+CD57+ T cells in acquired aplastic anemia. CDR3 and TCR beta VDJ profiling relied on genomic DNA as the template. Each CDR3 protein gets one entry after TCRdb re-called the reads with MiXCR. Among approximately 160,000 distinct CDR3 sequences, about 45% were seen once, and the ten largest hold around 3.2%. Those patients picked for sequencing had displayed CD8+CD57+ cell expansion on flow cytometry. The sample consisted of sorted CD4+, CD8+, or CD8+CD57+ T cells (not recorded which) from PBMCs. The receptor source for this set is a human donor with aplastic anemia.

The chain uses TRBV5-1 and TRBJ2-3, with D hard to call. The CDR3 is 14 amino acids. Trimming stripped 0 bases from V and 3 bases from J, with 8 bases between. Per germline, CDR1 SGHRS and CDR2 YFSETQ. The CDR3 loop is CASSLVFRTDTQYF. The DNA for the CDR3 is TGCGCCAGCAGCTTGGTGTTTAGGACAGATACGCAGTATTTT.

In nucleotides, the CDR3 is TGCGCCAGCAGTACGGGATTCGCTGAAGCTTTCTTT. Translation gives CASSTGFAEAFF. The chain joins TRBV10-2 to TRBJ1-1, with D hard to call. The CDR3 spans 12 residues. Between the trimmed V and J ends, which lost 5 bases and 6 bases, there was a span of 10 bases. Per germline, CDR1 WSHSY and CDR2 SAAADI.

Remarks on this clonotype: This sequence may be a read error, since a much larger clone differs from it by one base. The chain has TRBV20-1 and TRBJ1-1; 8 nucleotides line up with TRBD1. This CDR3 is 15 amino acids long. Germline V gene data show CDR1 as DFQATT and CDR2 as SNEGSKA (reference sequence). The V gene end was trimmed by 8 bases and the J gene end by 2 bases; junction bases not matched to a gene: 13. DNA for the CDR3: TGCAGTCCCCCAACCCCGACAGGGGTAAACACTGAAGCTTTCTTT. Its protein product is CSPPTPTGVNTEAFF.